This TCR beta chain is from a study of blood T cells in healthy people across ages. Study at large: Template switching caught about one barcoded beta molecule for each two T cells.

This clonotype has more than one count but fewer than ten. Primed by a sample-barcoded 5' primer and a J-beta primer mix, a second PCR proceeded for roughly 6 to 12 cycles. One entry per CDR3 protein results from TCRdb running MiXCR on the 5' RACE reads. The sample shows approximately 880,000 distinct CDR3 sequences, about 48% of them seen only once. Germline-derived CDR1 and CDR2 are SGHRS and YFSETQ. V trimming: 3 bases; J trimming: 3 bases; junction bases outside the gene matches: 8. The length of the CDR3 is 17 residues. PBMCs were isolated at a quantity of at least 7 million per sample. This TCR was recovered from a man younger than 40 in good health. This chain links TRBV5-1 with TRBJ2-3, with 12 bases identical to TRBD2. The specimen sequenced was blood. Here the CDR3 reads CASSSSSGGARTDTQYF. DNA of the CDR3: TGCGCCAGCAGCTCCTCTAGCGGGGGGGCCCGGACAGATACGCAGTATTTT.